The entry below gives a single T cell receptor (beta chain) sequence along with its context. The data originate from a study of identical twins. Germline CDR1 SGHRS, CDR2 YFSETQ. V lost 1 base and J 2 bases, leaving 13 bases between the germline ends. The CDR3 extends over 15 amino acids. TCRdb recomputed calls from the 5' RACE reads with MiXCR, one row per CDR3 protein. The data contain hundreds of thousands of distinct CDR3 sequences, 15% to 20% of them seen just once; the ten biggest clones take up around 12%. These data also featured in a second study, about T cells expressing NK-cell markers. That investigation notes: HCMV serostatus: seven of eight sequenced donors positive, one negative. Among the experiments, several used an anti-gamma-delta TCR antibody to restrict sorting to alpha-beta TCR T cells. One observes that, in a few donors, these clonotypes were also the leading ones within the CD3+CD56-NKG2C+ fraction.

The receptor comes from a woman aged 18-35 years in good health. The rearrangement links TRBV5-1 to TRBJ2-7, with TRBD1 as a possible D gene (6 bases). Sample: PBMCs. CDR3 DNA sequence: TGCGCCAGCAGCTTGACTCAGGGGTTTGCCTACGAGCAGTACTTC. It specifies CASSLTQGFAYEQYF.